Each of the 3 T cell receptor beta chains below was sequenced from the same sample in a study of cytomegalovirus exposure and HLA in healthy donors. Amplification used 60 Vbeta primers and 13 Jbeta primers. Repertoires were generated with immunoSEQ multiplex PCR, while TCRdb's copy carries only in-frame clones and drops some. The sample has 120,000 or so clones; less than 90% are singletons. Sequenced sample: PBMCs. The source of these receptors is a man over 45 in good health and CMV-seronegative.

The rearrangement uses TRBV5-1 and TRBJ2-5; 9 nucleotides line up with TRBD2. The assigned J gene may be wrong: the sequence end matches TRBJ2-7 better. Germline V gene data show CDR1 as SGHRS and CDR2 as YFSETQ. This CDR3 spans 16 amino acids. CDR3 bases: TGCGCCAGCAGCTTGGGGGCGGGAGGGCCGGAGTACGAGCAGTACTTC. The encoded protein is CASSLGAGGPEYEQYF.

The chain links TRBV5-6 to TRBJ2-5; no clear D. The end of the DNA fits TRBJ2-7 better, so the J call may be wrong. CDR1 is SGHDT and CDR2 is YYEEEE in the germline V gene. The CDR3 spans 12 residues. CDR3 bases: TGTGCCAGCAGCTTGGTCCACTACGAGCAGTACTTC. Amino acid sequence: CASSLVHYEQYF.

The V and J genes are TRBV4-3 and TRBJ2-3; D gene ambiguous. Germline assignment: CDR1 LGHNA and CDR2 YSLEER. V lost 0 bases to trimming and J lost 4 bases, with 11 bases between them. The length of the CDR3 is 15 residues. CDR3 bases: TGCGCCAGCAGCCAAGATCCAGTTGGCTCAGATACGCAGTATTTT. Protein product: CASSQDPVGSDTQYF.